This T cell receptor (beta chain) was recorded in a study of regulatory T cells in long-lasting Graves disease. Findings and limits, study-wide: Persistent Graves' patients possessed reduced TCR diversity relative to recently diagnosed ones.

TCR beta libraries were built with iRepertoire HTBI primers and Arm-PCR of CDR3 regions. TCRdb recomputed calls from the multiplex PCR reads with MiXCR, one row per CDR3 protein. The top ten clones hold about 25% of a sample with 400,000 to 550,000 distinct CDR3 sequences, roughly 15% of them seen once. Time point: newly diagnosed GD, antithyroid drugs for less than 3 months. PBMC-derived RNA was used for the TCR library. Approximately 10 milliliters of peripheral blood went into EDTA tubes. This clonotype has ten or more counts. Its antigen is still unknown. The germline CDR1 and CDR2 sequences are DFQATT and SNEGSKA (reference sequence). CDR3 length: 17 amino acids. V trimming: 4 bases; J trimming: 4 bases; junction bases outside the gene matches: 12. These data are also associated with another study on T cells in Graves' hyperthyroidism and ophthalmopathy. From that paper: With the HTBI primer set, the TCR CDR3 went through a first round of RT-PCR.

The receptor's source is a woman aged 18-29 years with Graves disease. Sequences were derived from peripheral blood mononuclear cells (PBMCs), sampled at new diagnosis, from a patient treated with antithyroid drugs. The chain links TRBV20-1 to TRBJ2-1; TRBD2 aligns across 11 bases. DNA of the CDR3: TGCAGTGCTAATTCATTACTAGCGGGAGAAAGGTACAATGAGCAGTTCTTC. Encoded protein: CSANSLLAGERYNEQFF.